This T cell receptor (beta chain) emerged from a study of post-analysis software for immune sequencing data. Study-wide points: Diversity measured as normalized Chao1 was significantly lower in multiple sclerosis patients than in controls. The five TRBV segments detected at higher frequency in patients than in controls included TRBV5-6, TRBV5-1 and TRBV20-1.

This CDR3 is 14 amino acids long. CDR1 DFQATT and CDR2 SNEGSKA come from the germline V gene (reference sequence). Trimming cost V 0 bases and J 4 bases; bases outside gene matches: 5. A few counts support this clonotype. The antigen remains undetermined. cDNA libraries of TCR beta carried unique molecular identifiers. TCRdb called the PCR reads again in MiXCR, with one record for every CDR3 protein. The table shows around 500,000 distinct CDR3 sequences, with 34% occurring only once. This TCR came from a girl aged 2-17 years with multiple sclerosis. The chain uses TRBV20-1 and TRBJ2-5, with 7 bases lining up with TRBD2. Material for sequencing was blood. The CDR3 DNA sequence: TGCAGTGCTAGAGACCTAGCGGCCCCAGAGACCCAGTACTTC. Translating it yields CSARDLAAPETQYF.